In this sample, the clone carrying this TCR beta chain turned up many times. Its matching antigen is unknown. This sample stems from a study of T cell repertoires in cytomegalovirus infection. About the research overall: Matching HLA type, along with CMV infection, was indicated by public TCR beta signatures. Whole-study findings and limits: CMV carriers having the relevant HLA were flagged by cumulative public TCR beta family frequency. The ex vivo response was dominated by HLA-C-restricted CMV-specific TCR beta clonotypes.

The CDR3 length is 12 residues. CDR1 SGHTA and CDR2 FQGNSA come from the germline V gene. V lost 10 bases to trimming and J lost 1 base, with 10 bases between them. TCRdb itself ran the reads through MiXCR, one entry per CDR3 protein. The data show more than 45,000 distinct CDR3 sequences, approximately 36% seen once. The chain employs TRBV7-2 and TRBJ1-1; D not certain. The clonotype originates from a human donor in good health (CMV status not recorded). Some clones in this sample may be carry-over from other donors' samples. Source material: PBMCs, sequenced either directly or after in vitro stimulation (not recorded which). CDR3 in amino acids: CAIAKRNTEAFF. CDR3 in DNA: TGTGCCATTGCAAAGAGGAACACTGAAGCTTTCTTT. The whole variable domain, remainder taken from reference TRBV7-2 and TRBJ1-1, is GAGVSQSPSNKVTEKGKDVELRCDPISGHTALYWYRQSLGQGLEFLIYFQGNSAPDKSGLPSDRFSAERTGGSVSTLTIQRTQQEDSAVYLCAIAKRNTEAFFGQGTRLTVV.